The clone carrying this T cell receptor beta chain was detected only a few times. Original analysis: Reference gene primer amplification in the assay estimated nucleated cell counts. Sequenced by immunoSEQ multiplex PCR; TCRdb stores in-frame clones only, minus some. That table supplies the V and J calls and clone size; D and trimming were determined from the DNA. Of about 95,000 clones detected, about nine tenths appear once; the ten largest clones hold about 3.2%. The data were taken from a study of blood T cell repertoires in COVID-19. Study-wide background: Spain, Italy and the United States supplied samples that represented acute and convalescent COVID-19. T cells, B-cell-depleted T cells, or PBMCs supplied cDNA or gDNA.

With 2 bases removed from V and 3 bases from J, the gap between germline ends came to 8 bases. CDR1 and CDR2 from the germline V gene are SGHRS and YFSETQ. This CDR3 comprises 14 residues. The chain carries TRBV5-1 and TRBJ1-4; D unresolved. What was sequenced was peripheral blood. The receptor was derived from a woman aged 70-85 years with acute or convalescent COVID-19. CDR3 loop: CASSFGGANEKLFF. CDR3 nucleotides: TGCGCCAGCAGCTTTGGCGGAGCTAATGAAAAACTGTTTTTT.